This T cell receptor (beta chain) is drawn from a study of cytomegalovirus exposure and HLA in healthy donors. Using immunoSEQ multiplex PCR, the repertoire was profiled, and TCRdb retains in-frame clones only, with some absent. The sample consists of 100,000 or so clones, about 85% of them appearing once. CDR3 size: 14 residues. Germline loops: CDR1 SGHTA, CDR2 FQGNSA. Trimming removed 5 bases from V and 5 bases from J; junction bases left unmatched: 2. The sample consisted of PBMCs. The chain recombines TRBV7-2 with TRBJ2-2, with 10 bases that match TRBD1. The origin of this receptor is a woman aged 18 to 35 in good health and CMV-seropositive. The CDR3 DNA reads TGTGCCAGCAGCAGGGACAGGGGAACCGGGGAGCTGTTTTTT. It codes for CASSRDRGTGELFF.